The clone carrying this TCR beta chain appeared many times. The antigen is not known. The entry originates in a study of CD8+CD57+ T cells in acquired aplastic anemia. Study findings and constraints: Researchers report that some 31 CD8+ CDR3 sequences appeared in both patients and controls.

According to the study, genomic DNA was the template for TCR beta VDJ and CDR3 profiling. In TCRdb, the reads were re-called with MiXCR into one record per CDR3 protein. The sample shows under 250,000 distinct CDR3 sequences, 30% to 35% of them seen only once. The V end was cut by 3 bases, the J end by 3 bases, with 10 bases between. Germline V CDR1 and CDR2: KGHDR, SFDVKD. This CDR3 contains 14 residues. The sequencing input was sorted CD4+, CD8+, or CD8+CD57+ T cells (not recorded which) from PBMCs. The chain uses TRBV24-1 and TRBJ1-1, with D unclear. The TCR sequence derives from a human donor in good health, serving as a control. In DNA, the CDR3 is TGTGCCACCAGTGATGAGCCCTTCTACACTGAAGCTTTCTTT. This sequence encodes CATSDEPFYTEAFF.